A single TCR beta chain is shown here with its context. Its target is unknown. The data are from a study of T cells in tuberculosis. The overall study: CD1B tetramers identified T cells specific for mycobacterial lipid GMM. This South African cohort compared adolescents with or without latent tuberculosis against adults with active tuberculosis.

The assay was immunoSEQ multiplex PCR, and TCRdb's table has in-frame clones only and misses some. The sample carries tens of thousands of clones, less than 97% recorded once. Broader study findings: Active tuberculosis cases were adults; controls were adolescents. Smaller distances to GMM-specific TCRs suggested their expansion in active tuberculosis.

V shed 5 bases and J 6 bases; nucleotides not matched to a gene: 5. This CDR3 comprises 14 residues. CDR1 MNHEY and CDR2 SVGAGI come from the germline V gene. The chain joins TRBV6-5 to TRBJ1-5; 9 bases map to TRBD1. Sample: PBMCs. The receptor's source is a donor between 10 and 35 years old with latent tuberculosis or without tuberculosis infection. CDR3: CASSKGQGLQPQHF. DNA for the CDR3: TGTGCCAGCAGTAAGGGACAGGGTCTTCAGCCCCAGCATTTT.